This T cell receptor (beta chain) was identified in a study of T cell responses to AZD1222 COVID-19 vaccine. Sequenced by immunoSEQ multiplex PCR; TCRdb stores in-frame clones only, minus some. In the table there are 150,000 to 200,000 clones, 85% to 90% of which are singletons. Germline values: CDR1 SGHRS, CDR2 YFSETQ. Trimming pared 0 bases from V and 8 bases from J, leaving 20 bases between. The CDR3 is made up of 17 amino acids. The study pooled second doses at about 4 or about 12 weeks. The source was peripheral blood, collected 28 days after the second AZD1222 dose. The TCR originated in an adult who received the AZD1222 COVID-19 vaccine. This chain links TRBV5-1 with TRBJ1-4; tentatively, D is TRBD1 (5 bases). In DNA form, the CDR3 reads TGCGCCAGCAGCTTGGCAGCTTTGGCAGGGAGCGGCGAAAAACTGTTTTTT. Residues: CASSLAALAGSGEKLFF.